This T cell receptor beta chain was sequenced in a study of T cell responses to AZD1222 COVID-19 vaccine. Germline V CDR1 and CDR2: SGHRS, YFSETQ. The CDR3 consists of 16 residues. Between the trimmed V and J ends, which lost 0 bases and 1 base, there was a span of 12 bases. The table lists this clone with a count of one. The antigen is unknown. Study-level results: Spike-specific TCR breadth and depth were elevated following two AZD1222 doses. Across spike, vaccine-associated CD4 TCRs were found, dominant at 160-218 and 743-854. In a largely white British group with more females than males, clonal diversity was possibly underestimated.

TCRdb's copy holds only in-frame clones and misses some; the assay was immunoSEQ multiplex PCR. The table lists about 120,000 clones, approximately 85% of them singletons. Sequenced here: peripheral blood, sampled on day 0 of MenACWY control vaccination. This TCR came from an adult in good health. The chain recombines TRBV5-1 with TRBJ2-3; the D gene is possibly TRBD2 (7 bases). This CDR3 is CASSLGGLAGTDTQYF. CDR3 coding DNA: TGCGCCAGCAGCTTGGGGGGGCTAGCGGGCACAGATACGCAGTATTTT.